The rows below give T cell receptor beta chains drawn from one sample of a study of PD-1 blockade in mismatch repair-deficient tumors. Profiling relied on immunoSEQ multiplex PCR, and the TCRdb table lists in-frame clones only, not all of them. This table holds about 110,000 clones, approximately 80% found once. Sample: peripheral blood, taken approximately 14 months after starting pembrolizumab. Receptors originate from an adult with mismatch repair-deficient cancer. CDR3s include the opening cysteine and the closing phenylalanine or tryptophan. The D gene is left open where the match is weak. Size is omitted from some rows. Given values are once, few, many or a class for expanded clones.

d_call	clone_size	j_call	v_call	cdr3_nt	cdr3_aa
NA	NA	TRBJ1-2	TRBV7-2	TGTGCCAGCAGCCCAGGGGCAGGGATTGGCTACACCTTC	CASSPGAGIGYTF
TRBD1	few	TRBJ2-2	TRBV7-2	TGTGCCAGCAGCTTAGCCCGACAGGGTGTCGCCGGGGAGCTGTTTTTT	CASSLARQGVAGELFF
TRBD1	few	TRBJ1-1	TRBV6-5	TGTGCCAGCAGGACAGGGGGCACTGAAGCTTTCTTT	CASRTGGTEAFF
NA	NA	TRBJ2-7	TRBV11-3	TGTGCCAGCAGCTTATCGGGCCCCCCCTACGTGCAGTACTTC	CASSLSGPPYVQYF
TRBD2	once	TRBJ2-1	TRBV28	TGTGCCAGCAGTTTCACTAGCGGGAGTACGAGGAATGAGCAGTTCTTC	CASSFTSGSTRNEQFF
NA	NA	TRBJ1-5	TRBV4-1	TGCGCCAGCAGCCAAGATCCACAGGCTCATCAGCCCCAGCATTTT	CASSQDPQAHQPQHF
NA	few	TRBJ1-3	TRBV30	TGTGCCTGCGTACAGGGCTCTGGAAACACCATATATTTT	CACVQGSGNTIYF
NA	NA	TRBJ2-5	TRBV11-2	TGTGCCAGCAGCTTAGCCGGCAGATACGAGACCCAGTACTTC	CASSLAGRYETQYF
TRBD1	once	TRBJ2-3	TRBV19	TGTGCCAGTAGTGCCGCCTCGCCGGACAGGGGGCGCACAGATACGCAGTATTTT	CASSAASPDRGRTDTQYF
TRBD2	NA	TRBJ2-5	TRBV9	TGTGCCAGCAGCGTAGGAGCGGGAAGCCTACAAGAGACCCAGTACTTC	CASSVGAGSLQETQYF
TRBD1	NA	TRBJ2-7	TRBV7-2	TGTGCCAGCAGCTTACAGGGGGCTCACGAGCAGTACTTC	CASSLQGAHEQYF
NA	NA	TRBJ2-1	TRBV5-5	TGTGCCAGCAATCCAGGGCCCATTAATGAGCAGTTCTTC	CASNPGPINEQFF
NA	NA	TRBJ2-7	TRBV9	TGTGCCAGCAGCGACCAAGCGGGTTCCGACGAGCAGTACTTC	CASSDQAGSDEQYF
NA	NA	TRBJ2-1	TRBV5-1	TGCGCCAGCAGCTTGCATGGTAGGGGCGCCTACAATGAGCAGTTCTTC	CASSLHGRGAYNEQFF
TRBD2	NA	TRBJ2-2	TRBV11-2	TGTGCCAGCAGCTCCGGGACTAGCGGGGAATGGAACACCGGGGAGCTGTTTTTT	CASSSGTSGEWNTGELFF
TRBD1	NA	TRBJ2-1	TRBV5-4	TGTGCCAGCAGCCCGGGGACAGGGGGGTACAATGAGCAGTTCTTC	CASSPGTGGYNEQFF
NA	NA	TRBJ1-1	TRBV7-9	TGTGCCAGCAGCCTACAGGCCACTGAAGCTTTCTTT	CASSLQATEAFF
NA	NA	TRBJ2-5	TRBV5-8	TGTGCCAGCAGCTTACCAGGGTGGTTACAAGAGACCCAGTACTTC	CASSLPGWLQETQYF
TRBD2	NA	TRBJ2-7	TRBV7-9	TGTGCCAGCAGCGAACGGGCGGGAGTCTACGAGCAGTACTTC	CASSERAGVYEQYF
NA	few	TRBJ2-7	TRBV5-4	TGTGCCAGCAGCTTAGGATCCGGCGGGGCAGGGTACGAGCAGTACTTC	CASSLGSGGAGYEQYF
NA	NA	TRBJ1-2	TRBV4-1	TGCGCCAGCAGCTTCAATGGGGGCTATGGCTACACCTTC	CASSFNGGYGYTF
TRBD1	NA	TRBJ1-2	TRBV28	TGTGCCAGCAGGACGGAAAAGGGGGCAGGAGGCTACACCTTC	CASRTEKGAGGYTF
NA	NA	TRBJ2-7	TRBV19	TGTGCCAGTAGTATAGGCCGGCAGACCTACTACGAGCAGTACTTC	CASSIGRQTYYEQYF